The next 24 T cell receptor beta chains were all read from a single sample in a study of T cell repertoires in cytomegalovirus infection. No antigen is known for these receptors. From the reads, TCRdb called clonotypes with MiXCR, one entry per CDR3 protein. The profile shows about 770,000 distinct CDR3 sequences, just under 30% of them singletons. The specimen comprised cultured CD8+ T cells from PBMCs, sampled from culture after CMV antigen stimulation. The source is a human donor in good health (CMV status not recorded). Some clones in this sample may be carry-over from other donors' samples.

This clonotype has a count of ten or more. The CDR3 reads CASSHRRDYAKNIQYF. The CDR3 nucleotides read TGTGCCAGCAGCCACCGAAGGGATTACGCCAAAAACATTCAGTACTTC. The V call is TRBV11-2, the J call TRBJ2-4; D not resolved. Trimming cost V 5 bases and J 1 base, with 15 bases left between them. The germline V gene encodes CDR1 SGHAT and CDR2 FQNNGV. This CDR3 is built from 16 residues.

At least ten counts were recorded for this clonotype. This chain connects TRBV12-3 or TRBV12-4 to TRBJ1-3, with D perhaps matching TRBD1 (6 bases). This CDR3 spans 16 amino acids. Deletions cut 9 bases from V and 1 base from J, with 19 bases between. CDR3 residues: CASSLGGSRSGNTIYF. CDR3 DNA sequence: TGTGCCAGTTCCTTAGGGGGGTCCAGATCTGGAAACACCATATATTTT.

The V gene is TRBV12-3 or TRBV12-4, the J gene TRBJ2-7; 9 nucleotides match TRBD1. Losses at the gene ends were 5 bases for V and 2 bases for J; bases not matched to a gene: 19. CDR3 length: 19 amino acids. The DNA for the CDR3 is TGTGCCAGCAGTCTGGCCCCTCGACATCGGACAGGGGCGACCTACGAGCAGTACTTC. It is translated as CASSLAPRHRTGATYEQYF.

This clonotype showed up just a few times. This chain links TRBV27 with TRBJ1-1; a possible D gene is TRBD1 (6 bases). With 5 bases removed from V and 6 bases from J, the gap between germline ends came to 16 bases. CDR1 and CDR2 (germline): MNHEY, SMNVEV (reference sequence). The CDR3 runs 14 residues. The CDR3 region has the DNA TGTGCCAGCAGTCCCGGGGGCGAAGGGGCTGAAGCTTTCTTT. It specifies CASSPGGEGAEAFF.

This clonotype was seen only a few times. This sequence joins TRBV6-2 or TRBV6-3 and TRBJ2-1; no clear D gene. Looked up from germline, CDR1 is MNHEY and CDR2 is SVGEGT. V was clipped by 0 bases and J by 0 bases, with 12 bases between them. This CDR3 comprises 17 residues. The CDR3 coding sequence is TGTGCCAGCAGTTACTCCGATATACTAAACTCCTACAATGAGCAGTTCTTC. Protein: CASSYSDILNSYNEQFF.

The CDR3 nucleotides read TGCGCCAGCAGCCTGCGGGGGGTGGGTGCGGATGAGCAGTTCTTC. This gives the protein CASSLRGVGADEQFF. The chain is built from TRBV5-1 and TRBJ2-1, with 8 bases matching TRBD2. CDR1 and CDR2 from the germline V gene are SGHRS and YFSETQ. The V and J ends lost 4 bases and 8 bases, in that order; junction bases with no gene match: 11. CDR3 length: 15 residues.

The DNA for the CDR3 is TGTGCCAGCAGCTCGGGGGGGGCGGGCAATGAGCAGTTCTTC. Translating it yields CASSSGGAGNEQFF. The gene calls are TRBV5-4 and TRBJ2-1, with 8 bases matching TRBD2. Unmatched junction bases numbered 5, after V lost 3 bases and J lost 6 bases. CDR3 size: 14 residues. CDR1 is SGHNT, CDR2 YYREEE, per germline (reference sequence). The whole variable domain, remainder taken from reference TRBV5-4 and TRBJ2-1, is ETGVTQSPTHLIKTRGQQVTLRCSSQSGHNTVSWYQQALGQGPQFIFQYYREEENGRGNFPPRFSGLQFPNYSSELNVNALELDDSALYLCASSSGGAGNEQFFGPGTRLTVL.

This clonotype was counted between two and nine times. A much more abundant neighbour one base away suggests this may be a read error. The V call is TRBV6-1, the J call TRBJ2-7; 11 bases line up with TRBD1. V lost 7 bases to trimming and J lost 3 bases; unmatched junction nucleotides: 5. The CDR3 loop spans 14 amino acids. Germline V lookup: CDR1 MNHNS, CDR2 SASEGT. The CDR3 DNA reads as TGTGCCAGCACCCCCGGGACAGGGGGCTACGAGCAGTACTTC. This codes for CASTPGTGGYEQYF.

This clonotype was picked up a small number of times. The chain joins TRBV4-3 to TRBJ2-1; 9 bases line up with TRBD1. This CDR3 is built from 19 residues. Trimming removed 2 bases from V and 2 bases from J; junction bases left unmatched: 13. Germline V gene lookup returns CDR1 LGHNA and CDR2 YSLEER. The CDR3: CASSQYNRGLQLAYNEQFF. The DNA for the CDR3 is TGCGCCAGCAGCCAATATAACAGGGGGCTCCAATTGGCCTACAATGAGCAGTTCTTC.

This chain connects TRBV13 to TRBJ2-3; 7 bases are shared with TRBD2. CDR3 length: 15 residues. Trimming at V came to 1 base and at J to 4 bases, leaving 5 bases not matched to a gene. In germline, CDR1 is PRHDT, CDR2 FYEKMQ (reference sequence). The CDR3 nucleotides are TGTGCCAGCAGCTTAGAACCGGGGGGATCAGATACGCAGTATTTT. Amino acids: CASSLEPGGSDTQYF.

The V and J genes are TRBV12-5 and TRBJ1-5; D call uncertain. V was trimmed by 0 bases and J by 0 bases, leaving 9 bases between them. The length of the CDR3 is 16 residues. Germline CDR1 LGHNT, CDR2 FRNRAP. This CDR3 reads CASGLVHYNSNQPQHF. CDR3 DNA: TGTGCTAGTGGTTTGGTACACTATAATAGCAATCAGCCCCAGCATTTT.

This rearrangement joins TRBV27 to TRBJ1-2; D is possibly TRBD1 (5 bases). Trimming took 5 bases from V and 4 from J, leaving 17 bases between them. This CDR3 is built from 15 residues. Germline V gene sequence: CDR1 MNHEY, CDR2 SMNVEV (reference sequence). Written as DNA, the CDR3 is TGTGCCAGCAGTATCAGGGACCCACGGGTCTATGGCTACACCTTC. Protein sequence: CASSIRDPRVYGYTF.

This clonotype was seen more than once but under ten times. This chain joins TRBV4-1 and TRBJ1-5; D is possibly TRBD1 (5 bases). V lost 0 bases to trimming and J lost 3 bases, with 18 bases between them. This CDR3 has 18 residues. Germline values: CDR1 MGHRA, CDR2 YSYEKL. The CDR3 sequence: CASSQEDSVGRANQPQHF. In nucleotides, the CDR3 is TGCGCCAGCAGCCAAGAAGATTCAGTAGGCAGGGCCAATCAGCCCCAGCATTTT.

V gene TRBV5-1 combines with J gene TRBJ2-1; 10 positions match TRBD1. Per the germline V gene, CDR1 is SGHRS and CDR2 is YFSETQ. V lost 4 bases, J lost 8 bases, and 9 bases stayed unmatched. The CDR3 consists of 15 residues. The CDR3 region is CASSKGQGVNDEQFF. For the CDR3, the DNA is TGCGCCAGCAGCAAAGGACAGGGGGTTAACGATGAGCAGTTCTTC.

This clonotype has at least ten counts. For the CDR3, the DNA is TGTGCCAGCAGCTTAGAGGGGGCCCGGGGCACAGATACGCAGTATTTT. It specifies CASSLEGARGTDTQYF. This chain connects TRBV11-3 to TRBJ2-3, with D perhaps TRBD1 (6 bases). The V gene lost 0 bases and the J gene lost 1 base, with 11 bases spanning the gap. Germline values: CDR1 SGHNT, CDR2 YENEEA. This CDR3 has 16 residues.

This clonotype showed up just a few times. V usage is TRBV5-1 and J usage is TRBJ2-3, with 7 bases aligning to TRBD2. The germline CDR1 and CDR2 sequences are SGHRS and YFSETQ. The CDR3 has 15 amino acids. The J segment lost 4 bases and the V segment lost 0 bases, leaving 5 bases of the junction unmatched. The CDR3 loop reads CASSLGLAFADTQYF. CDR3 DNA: TGCGCCAGCAGCTTGGGACTAGCTTTCGCAGATACGCAGTATTTT.

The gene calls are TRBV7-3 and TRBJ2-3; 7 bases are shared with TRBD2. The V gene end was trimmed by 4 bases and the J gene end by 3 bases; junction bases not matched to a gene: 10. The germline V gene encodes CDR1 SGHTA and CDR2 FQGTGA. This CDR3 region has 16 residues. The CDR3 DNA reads TGTGCCAGCAGCTCAGGTCTGGGGAGGGAGACAGATACGCAGTATTTT. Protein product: CASSSGLGRETDTQYF.

CDR3 coding DNA: TGCAGTGCTAGACGAGGGACCGAGGGTCCATATAATTCACCCCTCCACTTT. Its translation: CSARRGTEGPYNSPLHF. This chain connects TRBV20-1 to TRBJ1-6, with D possibly matching TRBD1 (5 bases). This CDR3 has 17 amino acids. V lost 2 bases, J lost 4 bases, and 18 bases lay in between. Germline values: CDR1 DFQATT, CDR2 SNEGSKA (reference sequence).

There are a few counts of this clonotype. The CDR3 protein is CASSLGSYPNTEAFF. The CDR3, as DNA: TGTGCCAGCAGCTTAGGTTCGTATCCGAACACTGAAGCTTTCTTT. The chain is built from TRBV7-8 and TRBJ1-1; D gene unclear. V was pared by 1 base and J by 1 base, with 10 bases between. CDR1 and CDR2 (germline): SGHVS, FQNEAQ. CDR3 length: 15 residues.

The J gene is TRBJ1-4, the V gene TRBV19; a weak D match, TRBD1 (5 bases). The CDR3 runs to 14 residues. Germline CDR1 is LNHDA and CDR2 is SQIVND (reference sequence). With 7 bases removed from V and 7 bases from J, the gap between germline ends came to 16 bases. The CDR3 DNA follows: TGTGCCAGTACCATAGGCCAGAGGGGTGAAAAACTGTTTTTT. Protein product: CASTIGQRGEKLFF.

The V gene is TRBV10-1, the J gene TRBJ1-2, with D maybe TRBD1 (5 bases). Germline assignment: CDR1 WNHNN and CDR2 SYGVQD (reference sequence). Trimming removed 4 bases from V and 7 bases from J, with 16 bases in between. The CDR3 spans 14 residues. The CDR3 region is CASSAGRAKGGYTF. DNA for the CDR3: TGCGCCAGCAGTGCGGGCAGGGCGAAGGGTGGCTACACCTTC.

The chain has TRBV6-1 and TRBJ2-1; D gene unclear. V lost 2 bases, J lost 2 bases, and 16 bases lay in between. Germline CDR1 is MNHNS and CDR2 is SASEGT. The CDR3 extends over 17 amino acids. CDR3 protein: CASSEKRVAPTYNEQFF. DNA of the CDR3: TGTGCCAGCAGTGAAAAACGGGTAGCACCAACCTACAATGAGCAGTTCTTC.

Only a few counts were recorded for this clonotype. CDR3: CATSSPGQGIFGNQPQHF. CDR3 in DNA: TGTGCCACCAGCAGTCCCGGACAGGGAATTTTTGGCAATCAGCCCCAGCATTTT. The chain joins TRBV15 to TRBJ1-5, with 8 bases matching TRBD1. From germline, CDR1 is LNHNV and CDR2 YYDKDF (reference sequence). The V and J ends lost 3 bases and 2 bases, in that order; junction bases with no gene match: 12. The CDR3 sequence is 18 residues long.

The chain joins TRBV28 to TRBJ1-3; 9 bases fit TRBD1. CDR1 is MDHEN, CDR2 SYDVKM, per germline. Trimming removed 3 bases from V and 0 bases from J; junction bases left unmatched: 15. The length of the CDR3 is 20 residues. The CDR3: CASSFPPGQGGIYSGNTIYF. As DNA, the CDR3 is TGTGCCAGCAGTTTTCCCCCGGGACAGGGCGGTATATACTCTGGAAACACCATATATTTT.